The TCR beta chain described here comes from a study of shared clonotypes between healthy human individuals. Genomic DNA of every subset was divided equally among multiple immunoSEQ plates. In the authors' methods: Without quality scores, immunoSEQ junctional reads could not be filtered like full-length reads. Assay: immunoSEQ multiplex PCR; the TCRdb copy retains only in-frame clones and omits some. Clone size and V and J calls were adopted from that table, with D and trimming inferred from the DNA. The sample includes about 1,800,000 clones, roughly 95% of them seen just once. Naive CD8 cells lacked CD45RO and underwent positive selection for CCR7, leaving out terminally differentiated effector memory CD45RA+ cells. Germline CDR1 reads SQVTM; CDR2 reads ANQGSEA. The V and J ends lost 3 bases and 7 bases respectively, with 7 bases between them. The CDR3 extends over 11 amino acids.

V usage is TRBV29-1 and J usage is TRBJ1-5, with unresolved D. The TCR originated in a young man in good health. Input material: naive CD8+ T cells sorted from blood. CDR3 in amino acids: CSVEGGQPQHF. CDR3 DNA sequence: TGCAGCGTTGAGGGTGGACAGCCCCAGCATTTT.